This T cell receptor (beta chain) was retrieved from a study of spatial heterogeneity in lung cancer. At the level of the study: The library had UMIs, and each TCR and UMI pair averaged more than ten raw reads. The study's findings and limits: At resection, ubiquitous expanded tumor TCRs appeared in blood more than at follow-up.

CDR1 and CDR2 from the germline V gene are KGHDR and SFDVKD. With 7 bases removed from V and 0 bases from J, the gap between germline ends came to 16 bases. This CDR3 region has 16 residues. Time point reported: sample taken at primary tumor resection. The cohort: around 77 early-stage, untreated non-small cell lung cancer patients. Whole RNA was taken from tumor, nontumor lung or frozen PBMC; it was then sequenced unsorted. MiXCR, applied by TCRdb to the 5' RACE reads, yields one record per CDR3 protein. The sample yields just over 75,000 distinct CDR3 sequences, around 7.8% seen once. This clonotype occurred a few times. What it binds is unknown.

The chain links TRBV24-1 to TRBJ2-3; D is undetermined. The sequencing used PBMCs, collected at surgery. The clonotype comes from a male donor with early-stage non-small cell lung cancer. CDR3 sequence (DNA): TGTGCCACCAGAACCACCGTAGGGAATAGCACAGATACGCAGTATTTT. It is translated as CATRTTVGNSTDTQYF.